This TCR beta chain appears in the sequencing data of a study of T cells after yellow fever vaccination. Looking at the study overall: SMART-Seq v4 Ultra Low Input served to prepare low-cell-number fractions.

TCRdb recomputed calls from the 5' RACE reads with MiXCR, one row per CDR3 protein. The top ten hold about 17% of the sample, which has hundreds of thousands of distinct CDR3 sequences, 20% to 25% seen once. This clonotype has more than one count but fewer than ten. Its antigen is still unknown. Overall study findings and caveats: FACS-sorted repertoires might harbor abundant contaminating clonotypes from the bulk population. The CD4 and CD8 compartments had a small share of their clonotypes in common.

The starting material was PBMCs, obtained approximately 20 days after the first yellow fever vaccination. This clonotype originated in a young man who received the YFV17D yellow fever vaccine.

The CDR3 is CATSRAVNQPQHF. In DNA, the CDR3 is TGTGCCACCAGTCGGGCAGTCAATCAGCCCCAGCATTTT. V is TRBV24-1 and J is TRBJ1-5; D unclear. V was pared by 6 bases and J by 3 bases, with 8 bases between. This CDR3 region has 13 residues. In germline, CDR1 is KGHDR, CDR2 SFDVKD.